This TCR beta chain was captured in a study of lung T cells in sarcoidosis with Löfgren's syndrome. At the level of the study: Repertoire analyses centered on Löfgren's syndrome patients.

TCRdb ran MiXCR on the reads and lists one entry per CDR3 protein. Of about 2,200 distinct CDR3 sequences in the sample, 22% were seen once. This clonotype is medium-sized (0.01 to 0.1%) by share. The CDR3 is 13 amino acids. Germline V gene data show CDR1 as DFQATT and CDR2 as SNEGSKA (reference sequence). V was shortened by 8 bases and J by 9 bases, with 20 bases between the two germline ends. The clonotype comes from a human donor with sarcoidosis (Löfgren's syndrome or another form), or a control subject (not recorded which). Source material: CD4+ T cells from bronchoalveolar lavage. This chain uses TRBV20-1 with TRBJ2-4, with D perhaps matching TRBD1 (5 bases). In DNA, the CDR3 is TGCAGTACCACCGTAGGGGCGGACGGCATTCAGTACTTC. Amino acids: CSTTVGADGIQYF.